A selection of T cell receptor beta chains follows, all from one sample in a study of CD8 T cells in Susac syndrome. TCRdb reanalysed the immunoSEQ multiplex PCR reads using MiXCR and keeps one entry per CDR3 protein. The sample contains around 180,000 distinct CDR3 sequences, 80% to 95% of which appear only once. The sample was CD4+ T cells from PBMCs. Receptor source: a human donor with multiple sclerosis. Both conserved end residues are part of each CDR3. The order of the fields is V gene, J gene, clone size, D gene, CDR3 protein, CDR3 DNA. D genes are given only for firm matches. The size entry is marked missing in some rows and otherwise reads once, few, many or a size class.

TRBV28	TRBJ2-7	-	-	CASRTNPSDWQYF	TGTGCCAGCAGGACCAATCCTAGCGATTGGCAGTACTTC
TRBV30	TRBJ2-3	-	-	CAWSVGSPTDTQYF	TGTGCCTGGAGTGTGGGGTCTCCCACAGATACGCAGTATTTT
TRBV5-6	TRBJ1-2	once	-	CASSKIGRVGGYTF	TGTGCCAGCAGCAAAATCGGGAGGGTAGGAGGCTACACCTTC
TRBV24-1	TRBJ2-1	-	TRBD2	CATSGPVIAGGNNEQFF	TGTGCCACCAGTGGTCCGGTAATAGCGGGAGGAAACAATGAGCAGTTCTTC
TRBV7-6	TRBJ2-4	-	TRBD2	CASSPGLAGAGIQYF	TGTGCCAGCAGCCCCGGACTAGCGGGAGCCGGCATTCAGTACTTC
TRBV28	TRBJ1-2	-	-	CASSLTGSYGYTF	TGTGCCAGCAGCCTAACAGGGAGCTATGGCTACACCTTC
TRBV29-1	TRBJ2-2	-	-	CSVVGLNTGELFF	TGCAGCGTTGTGGGGCTTAACACCGGGGAGCTGTTTTTT
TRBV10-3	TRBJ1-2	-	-	CAISEAQSYGYTF	TGTGCCATCAGTGAGGCCCAGAGCTATGGCTACACCTTC
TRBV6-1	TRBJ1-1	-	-	CASSGQHTEAFF	TGTGCCAGCAGCGGACAGCACACTGAAGCTTTCTTT
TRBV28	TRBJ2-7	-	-	CASVQGGKQYF	TGTGCCAGCGTCCAGGGTGGTAAGCAGTACTTC
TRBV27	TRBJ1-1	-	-	CASKRESDTEAFF	TGTGCCAGCAAGCGGGAGTCGGACACTGAAGCTTTCTTT
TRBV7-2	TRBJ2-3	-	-	CASSLLMGVAQYF	TGTGCCAGCAGCTTATTGATGGGGGTGGCGCAGTATTTT
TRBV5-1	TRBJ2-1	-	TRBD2	CASSAGTSGLTSQYNEQFF	TGCGCCAGCAGCGCCGGGACTAGCGGACTCACAAGCCAATACAATGAGCAGTTCTTC
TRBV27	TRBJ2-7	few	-	CASSSQRGATPYEQYF	TGTGCCAGCAGTTCACAAAGGGGGGCGACGCCCTACGAGCAGTACTTC
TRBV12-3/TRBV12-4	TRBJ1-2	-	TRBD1	CASSLGQGYYGYTF	TGTGCCAGCAGTCTTGGACAGGGGTACTATGGCTACACCTTC
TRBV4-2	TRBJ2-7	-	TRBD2	CASSLAASGAYEQYF	TGTGCCAGCAGCCTCGCAGCTAGCGGTGCCTACGAGCAGTACTTC
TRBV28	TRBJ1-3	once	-	CASSSLNTIYF	TGTGCCAGCAGCTCTCTAAACACCATATATTTT
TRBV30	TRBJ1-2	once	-	CAEAGQRFLGYTF	TGTGCCGAAGCAGGGCAGCGCTTTCTGGGCTACACCTTC
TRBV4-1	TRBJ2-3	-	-	CASSQDLNRPDTQYF	TGCGCCAGCAGCCAAGATCTCAACCGGCCAGATACGCAGTATTTT
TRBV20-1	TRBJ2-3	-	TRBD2	CSAGAGTSVADTQYF	TGCAGTGCCGGGGCCGGGACTAGCGTCGCAGATACGCAGTATTTT
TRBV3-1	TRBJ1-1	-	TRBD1	CASSRTLGQGSTEAFF	TGTGCCAGCAGCCGCACACTAGGACAGGGCTCCACTGAAGCTTTCTTT
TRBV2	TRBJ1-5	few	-	CASSGSYSNQPQHF	TGTGCCAGCAGTGGGAGTTATAGCAATCAGCCCCAGCATTTT
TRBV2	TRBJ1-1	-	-	CASMSRGNTEAFF	TGTGCCAGCATGTCCCGGGGGAACACTGAAGCTTTCTTT
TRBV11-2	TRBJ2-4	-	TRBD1	CASSLGDRVAKNIQYF	TGTGCCAGCAGCTTAGGCGACAGGGTAGCCAAAAACATTCAGTACTTC
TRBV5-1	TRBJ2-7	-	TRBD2	CASSPGLAASYEQYF	TGCGCCAGCAGCCCGGGACTAGCGGCCTCCTACGAGCAGTACTTC
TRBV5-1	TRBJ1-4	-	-	CASSFGQTSNEKLFF	TGCGCCAGCAGCTTTGGACAGACTAGTAATGAAAAACTGTTTTTT
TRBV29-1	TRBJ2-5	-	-	CSAERIVQETQYF	TGCAGCGCAGAAAGAATAGTCCAAGAGACCCAGTACTTC
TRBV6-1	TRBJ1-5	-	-	CASLDPSNQPQHF	TGTGCCTCACTTGACCCTAGCAATCAGCCCCAGCATTTT
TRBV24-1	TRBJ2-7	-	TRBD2	CATSDPLAGDAEQYF	TGTGCCACCAGTGACCCCCTGGCGGGAGACGCCGAGCAGTACTTC
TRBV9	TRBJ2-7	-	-	CASSVGISSYEQYF	TGTGCCAGCAGCGTAGGAATTAGCTCCTACGAGCAGTACTTC
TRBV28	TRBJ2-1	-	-	CASNLPGLLRVEQFF	TGTGCCAGCAACCTACCGGGACTCCTTCGCGTGGAGCAGTTCTTC
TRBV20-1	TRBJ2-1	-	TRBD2	CSANQPSGGLGKQFF	TGCAGTGCTAACCAGCCTAGCGGAGGCTTGGGGAAGCAGTTCTTC
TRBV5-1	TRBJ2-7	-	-	CASERGEGVSEQYF	TGCGCCAGCGAGAGGGGTGAAGGAGTTTCGGAGCAGTACTTC
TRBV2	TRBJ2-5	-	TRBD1	CASSEGTVQETQYF	TGTGCCAGCAGCGAGGGGACAGTCCAAGAGACCCAGTACTTC
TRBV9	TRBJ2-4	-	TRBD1	CASSKTGTGGNIQYF	TGTGCCAGCAGCAAAACCGGGACAGGAGGAAACATTCAGTACTTC
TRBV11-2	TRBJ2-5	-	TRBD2	CASRILALETQYF	TGTGCCAGCAGGATACTAGCGTTGGAGACCCAGTACTTC
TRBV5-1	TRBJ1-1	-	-	CASSYQGGEAFF	TGCGCCAGCAGCTATCAGGGTGGTGAAGCTTTCTTT
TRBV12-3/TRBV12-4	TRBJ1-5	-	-	CASGPAATGNQPQHF	TGTGCCAGCGGACCGGCTGCAACGGGCAATCAGCCCCAGCATTTT
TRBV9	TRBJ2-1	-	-	CASGFINEQFF	TGTGCCAGCGGCTTCATCAATGAGCAGTTCTTC
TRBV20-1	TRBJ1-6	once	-	CSARDLEANSPLHF	TGCAGTGCTAGAGACCTAGAGGCCAATTCACCCCTCCACTTT
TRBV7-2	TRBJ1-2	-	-	CASSLRSGDGYTF	TGTGCCAGCAGCTTAAGGTCAGGGGATGGCTACACCTTC
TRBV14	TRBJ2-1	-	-	CASSQARGSSYNEQFF	TGTGCCAGCAGCCAAGCGCGGGGCAGCTCCTACAATGAGCAGTTCTTC
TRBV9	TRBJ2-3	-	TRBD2	CASSVEPLAGGSTDTQYF	TGTGCCAGCAGCGTGGAACCCCTAGCGGGAGGGAGCACAGATACGCAGTATTTT
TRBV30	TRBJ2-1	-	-	CAWSVRGDQFF	TGTGCCTGGAGTGTTCGAGGGGATCAGTTCTTC
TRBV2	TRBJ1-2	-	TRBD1	CASSQSPDRGYGYTF	TGTGCCAGCAGCCAAAGCCCGGACAGGGGCTATGGCTACACCTTC
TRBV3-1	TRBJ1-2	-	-	CASSQDRGTGGYTF	TGTGCCAGCAGCCAAGATAGGGGGACGGGTGGCTACACCTTC
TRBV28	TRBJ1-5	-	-	CASSLAQGLGPQHF	TGTGCCAGCAGTTTAGCACAGGGCCTAGGGCCCCAGCATTTT
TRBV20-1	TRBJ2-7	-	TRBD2	CSAIIAGAFYEQYF	TGCAGTGCTATAATAGCGGGGGCCTTCTACGAGCAGTACTTC
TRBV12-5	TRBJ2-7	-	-	CASGLEAQATYEQYF	TGTGCTAGTGGTTTGGAAGCACAGGCGACCTACGAGCAGTACTTC
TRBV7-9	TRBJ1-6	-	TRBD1	CATTRTGNNLPLHF	TGTGCCACAACCAGGACAGGGAATAATTTACCCCTCCACTTT
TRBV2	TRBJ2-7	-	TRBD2	CASSGVEGLAVYEQYF	TGTGCCAGCAGTGGAGTAGAGGGACTAGCTGTATACGAGCAGTACTTC
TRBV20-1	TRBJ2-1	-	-	CSASVWRQSSYNEQFF	TGCAGTGCTAGCGTCTGGAGACAGAGCTCCTACAATGAGCAGTTCTTC
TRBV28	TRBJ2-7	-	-	CASGQINSYEQYF	TGTGCCAGCGGACAGATAAACTCCTACGAGCAGTACTTC
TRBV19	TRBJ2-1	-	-	CASKEMRGQRGEQFF	TGTGCCAGTAAGGAAATGAGGGGCCAACGCGGTGAGCAGTTCTTC
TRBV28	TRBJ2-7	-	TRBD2	CASIPSGSDYEQYF	TGTGCCAGCATCCCTAGCGGGAGCGATTACGAGCAGTACTTC
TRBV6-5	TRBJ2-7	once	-	CASSYSPASLLAEQYF	TGTGCCAGCAGTTACTCCCCTGCTAGCCTACTGGCCGAGCAGTACTTC
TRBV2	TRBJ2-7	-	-	CASSEVPGTYEQYF	TGTGCCAGCAGTGAAGTCCCCGGGACCTACGAGCAGTACTTC
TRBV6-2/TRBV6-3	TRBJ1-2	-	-	CASSYYRANGYTF	TGTGCCAGCAGTTACTACAGGGCGAATGGCTACACCTTC